This T cell receptor (beta chain) derives from a study of T cells after posttransplantation cyclophosphamide. General study points: Tissue-infiltrating T cells from skin or gut overlapped little with blood T cells.

A remark on this clone: The target antigen is unknown.

The data were produced by immunoSEQ multiplex PCR, yet TCRdb's version contains in-frame clones alone and is incomplete. The table lists 30,000 to 45,000 clones, with no singletons. The CDR3 sequence is 16 residues long. The V and J ends lost 4 bases and 3 bases, in that order; junction bases with no gene match: 11. Germline CDR1 is MDHEN and CDR2 is SYDVKM. This receptor was obtained from a girl aged 10 to 17 in good health, CMV-negative, and a related stem cell transplant donor. The chain links TRBV28 to TRBJ1-2, with 7 bases that match TRBD1. Sequenced: PBMCs. CDR3 nucleotides: TGTGCCAGCAGTTCCCTCCCGGGACAGCCATACTATGGCTACACCTTC. Its translation: CASSSLPGQPYYGYTF.